The present TCR beta chain was sequenced within a study of shared clonotypes between healthy human individuals. Unmatched junction bases numbered 13, after V lost 6 bases and J lost 8 bases. CDR1 and CDR2 (germline): SNHLY, FYNNEI. This CDR3 is built from 16 residues. Profiled with immunoSEQ multiplex PCR; TCRdb holds only in-frame clones, not every one. In the table there are about 110,000 clones, 67% of which are singletons. The chain employs TRBV2 and TRBJ1-4; 9 bases line up with TRBD1. The sequence was collected from a woman in her twenties or thirties in good health. The sequencing sample was made of memory CD8+ T cells sorted from blood. As for subset: CD45RO+ cells pooled with CCR7-negative TemRA cells. CDR3 residues: CASRRPGTGIGEKLFF. CDR3 DNA: TGTGCCAGCAGGCGTCCCGGGACAGGGATTGGGGAAAAACTGTTTTTT. The full variable domain, completed using reference TRBV2 and TRBJ1-4, is EPEVTQTPSHQVTQMGQEVILRCVPISNHLYFYWYRQILGQKVEFLVSFYNNEISEKSEIFDDQFSVERPDGSNFTLKIRSTKLEDSAMYFCASRRPGTGIGEKLFFGSGTQLSVL.